A selection of T cell receptor beta chains follows, all from one sample in a study of shared clonotypes between healthy human individuals. The table came from immunoSEQ multiplex PCR; TCRdb's copy has only in-frame clones and leaves some out. The table records more than 2 million clones, around 95% of them present only once. The sequenced material came from naive CD4+ T cells sorted from blood. Source of these receptors: a man aged 18 to 29 in good health. Each CDR3 is given with its conserved first and last residue. The D gene is left open where the match is weak. Not all rows give a size; the values are once, few, many and, for expanded clones, a class.

J gene | clone size | V gene | D gene | CDR3 length | CDR3 DNA | CDR3 protein
TRBJ1-6 | NA | TRBV9 | NA | 16 | TGTGCCAGCAGCGAGACGCGGGGCGGAAATAATTCACCCCTCCACTTT | CASSETRGGNNSPLHF
TRBJ2-1 | once | TRBV11-2 | TRBD2 | 14 | TGTGCCAGCAGCTACATACTAGCGGGCAATGAGCAGTTCTTC | CASSYILAGNEQFF
TRBJ2-3 | once | TRBV4-1 | TRBD2 | 17 | TGCGCCAGCAATACCCAAGCGGGAGGCCCAATGACAGATACGCAGTATTTT | CASNTQAGGPMTDTQYF
TRBJ2-7 | NA | TRBV30 | TRBD1 | 14 | TGTGCCTGGAGTGTAGGGACAGGGGGCCGCGAGCAGTACTTC | CAWSVGTGGREQYF
TRBJ2-7 | NA | TRBV5-6 | TRBD1 | 14 | TGTGCCAGCAGCCGCGACAGGGGCGCCTACGAGCAGTACTTC | CASSRDRGAYEQYF
TRBJ2-6 | NA | TRBV5-1 | NA | 17 | TGCGCCAGCAGCTTGACCCTAACAGGGTACGGGGCCAACGTCCTGACTTTC | CASSLTLTGYGANVLTF
TRBJ2-2 | NA | TRBV5-1 | NA | 15 | TGCGCCAGCAGCTACGCCCAGCGGCCCACCGGGGAGCTGTTTTTT | CASSYAQRPTGELFF
TRBJ2-3 | NA | TRBV7-9 | NA | 16 | TGTGCCAGCAGCTTAGCGGAGGCGTACTCCACAGATACGCAGTATTTT | CASSLAEAYSTDTQYF
TRBJ2-3 | NA | TRBV7-2 | TRBD2 | 17 | TGTGCCAGCAGCTTTAGCGGGAGAGGACCCTTTCCAGATACGCAGTATTTT | CASSFSGRGPFPDTQYF
TRBJ2-6 | NA | TRBV18 | NA | 16 | TGTGCCAGCTCACCACTAAGCAGTTCTGGGGCCAACGTCCTGACTTTC | CASSPLSSSGANVLTF
TRBJ2-7 | NA | TRBV7-9 | NA | 13 | TGTGCCAGCAGCTCTCGCGGGGATAACGAGCAGTACTTC | CASSSRGDNEQYF
TRBJ2-3 | NA | TRBV18 | NA | 13 | TGTGCCAGCTCATCTACGGCCCCAGATACGCAGTATTTT | CASSSTAPDTQYF
TRBJ1-2 | NA | TRBV7-6 | NA | 13 | TGTGCCAGCAGCTTAGGGGAGAACTATGGCTACACCTTC | CASSLGENYGYTF
TRBJ2-1 | NA | TRBV7-2 | TRBD2 | 14 | TGTGCCAGCAGCGCTGGACTAGCCTACAATGAGCAGTTCTTC | CASSAGLAYNEQFF
TRBJ1-3 | NA | TRBV5-1 | TRBD1 | 15 | TGCGCCAGCAGCCCGGACAGGGTCTCTGGAAACACCATATATTTT | CASSPDRVSGNTIYF
TRBJ1-5 | NA | TRBV5-6 | NA | 14 | TGTGCCAGCAGCTTAGGCCAGATTAATCAGCCCCAGCATTTT | CASSLGQINQPQHF
TRBJ1-3 | NA | TRBV5-1 | NA | 16 | TGCGCCAGCAGCTTGTTAGGGCAGAGCACTGGAAACACCATATATTTT | CASSLLGQSTGNTIYF
TRBJ2-7 | NA | TRBV18 | NA | 16 | TGTGCCAGCTCACCACTCCACAATCAACCTTCCTACGAGCAGTACTTC | CASSPLHNQPSYEQYF
TRBJ1-2 | NA | TRBV20-1 | NA | 9 | TGCAGTGCGGGTGGGGCCATAACCTTC | CSAGGAITF
TRBJ2-3 | NA | TRBV7-2 | NA | 14 | TGTGCCAGCAGCCTCCGGGGAAGCACAGATACGCAGTATTTT | CASSLRGSTDTQYF